In its sample, the clone carrying this T cell receptor (beta chain) was seen a few times. This specimen belongs to a study of T-cell reconstitution after alpha-beta-depleted transplantation in children. Preparation of the TCRbeta library was carried out with unique molecular identifiers. Via MiXCR, TCRdb re-called the PCR reads, giving one row per CDR3 protein. This sample has approximately 500,000 distinct CDR3 sequences, with roughly a tenth found just once. This CDR3 region has 14 residues. V was clipped by 8 bases and J by 0 bases, with 13 bases between them. The V gene's germline CDR1 is MDHEN and CDR2 SYDVKM.

The rearrangement joins TRBV28 to TRBJ1-2; no definite D call. The TCR comes from a child aged 2 to 9 with inherited bone marrow failure, due to receive a stem cell transplant. Specimen: PBMCs, collected before TCRalphabeta/CD19-depleted stem cell transplant. CDR3 nucleotide sequence: TGTGCCAGCCTGAGCGCGGGTTCTAACTATGGCTACACCTTC. Encoded protein: CASLSAGSNYGYTF.